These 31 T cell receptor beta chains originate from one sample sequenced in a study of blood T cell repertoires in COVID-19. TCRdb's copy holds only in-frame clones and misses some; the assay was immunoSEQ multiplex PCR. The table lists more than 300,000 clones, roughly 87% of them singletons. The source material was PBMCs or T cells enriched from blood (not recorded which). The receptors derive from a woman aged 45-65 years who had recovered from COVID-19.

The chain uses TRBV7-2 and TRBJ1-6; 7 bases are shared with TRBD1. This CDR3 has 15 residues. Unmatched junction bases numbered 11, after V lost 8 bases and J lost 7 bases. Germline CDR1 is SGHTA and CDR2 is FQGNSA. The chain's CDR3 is CASGQGGSGNSPLHF. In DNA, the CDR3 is TGTGCCAGCGGCCAAGGGGGCTCGGGGAATTCACCCCTCCACTTT.

In nucleotides, the CDR3 is TGTGCCAGCAGCTTTGAAGGGAGAATATTGGGCACAGATACGCAGTATTTT. It encodes CASSFEGRILGTDTQYF. The J gene is TRBJ2-3, the V gene TRBV5-4; perhaps TRBD2 as D (5 bases). Per the germline V gene, CDR1 is SGHNT and CDR2 is YYREEE (reference sequence). The CDR3 covers 17 residues. V was pared by 2 bases and J by 1 base, with 17 bases between.

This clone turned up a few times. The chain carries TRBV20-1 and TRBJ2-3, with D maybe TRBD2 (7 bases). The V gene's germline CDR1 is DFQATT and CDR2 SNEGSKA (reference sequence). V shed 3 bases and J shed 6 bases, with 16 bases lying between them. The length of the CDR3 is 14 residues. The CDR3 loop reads CSASQARGGDTQYF. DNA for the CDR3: TGCAGTGCTAGTCAGGCCAGGGGAGGGGATACGCAGTATTTT.

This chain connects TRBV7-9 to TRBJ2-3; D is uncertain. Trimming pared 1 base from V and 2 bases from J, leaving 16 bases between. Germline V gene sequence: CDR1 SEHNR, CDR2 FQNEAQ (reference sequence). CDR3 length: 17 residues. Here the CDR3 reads CASSLGSLLPYTDTQYF. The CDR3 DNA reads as TGTGCCAGCAGCTTAGGGAGTCTCCTCCCTTACACAGATACGCAGTATTTT.

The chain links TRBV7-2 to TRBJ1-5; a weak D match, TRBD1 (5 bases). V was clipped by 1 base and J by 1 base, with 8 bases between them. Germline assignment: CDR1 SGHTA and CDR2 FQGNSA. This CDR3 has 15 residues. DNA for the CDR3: TGTGCCAGCAGCTTAGAAGGGGTGAGCAATCAGCCCCAGCATTTT. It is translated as CASSLEGVSNQPQHF.

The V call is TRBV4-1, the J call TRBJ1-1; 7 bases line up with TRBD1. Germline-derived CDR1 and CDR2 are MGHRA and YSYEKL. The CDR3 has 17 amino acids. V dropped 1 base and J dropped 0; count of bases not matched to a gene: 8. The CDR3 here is CASSQVVGTEMNTEAFF. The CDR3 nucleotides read TGCGCCAGCAGCCAAGTAGTCGGGACAGAGATGAACACTGAAGCTTTCTTT.

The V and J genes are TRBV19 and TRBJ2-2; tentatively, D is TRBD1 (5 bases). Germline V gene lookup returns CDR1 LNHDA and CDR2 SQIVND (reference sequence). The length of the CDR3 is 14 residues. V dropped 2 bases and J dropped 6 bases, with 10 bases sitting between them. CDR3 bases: TGTGCCAGTAGTATACAGGGAATTGCCGGGGAGCTGTTTTTT. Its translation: CASSIQGIAGELFF.

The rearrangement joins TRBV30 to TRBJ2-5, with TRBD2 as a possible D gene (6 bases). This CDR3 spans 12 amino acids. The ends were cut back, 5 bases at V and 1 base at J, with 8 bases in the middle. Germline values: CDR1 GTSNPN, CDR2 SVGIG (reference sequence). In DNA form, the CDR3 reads TGTGCCTGGTACGGGAGCCAAGAGACCCAGTACTTC. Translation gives CAWYGSQETQYF.

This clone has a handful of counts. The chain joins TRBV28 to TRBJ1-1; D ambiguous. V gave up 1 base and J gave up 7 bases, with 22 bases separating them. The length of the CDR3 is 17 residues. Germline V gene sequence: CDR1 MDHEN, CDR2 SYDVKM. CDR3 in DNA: TGTGCCAGCAGTTTATTAGGAACCCATGAGAGGATCGGTGAAGCTTTCTTT. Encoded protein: CASSLLGTHERIGEAFF.

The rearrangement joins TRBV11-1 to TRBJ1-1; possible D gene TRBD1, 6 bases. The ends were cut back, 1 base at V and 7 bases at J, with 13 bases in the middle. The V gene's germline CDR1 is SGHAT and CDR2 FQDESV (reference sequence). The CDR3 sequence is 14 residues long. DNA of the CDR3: TGTGCCAGCAGCTTAGATTCGGGCAGGGGTGAAGCTTTCTTT. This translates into CASSLDSGRGEAFF.

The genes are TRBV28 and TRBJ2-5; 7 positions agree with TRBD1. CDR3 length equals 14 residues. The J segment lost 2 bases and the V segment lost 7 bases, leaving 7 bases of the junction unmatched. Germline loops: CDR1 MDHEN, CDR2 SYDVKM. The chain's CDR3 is CASTETGRQETQYF. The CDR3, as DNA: TGTGCCAGCACCGAGACAGGGAGACAAGAGACCCAGTACTTC.

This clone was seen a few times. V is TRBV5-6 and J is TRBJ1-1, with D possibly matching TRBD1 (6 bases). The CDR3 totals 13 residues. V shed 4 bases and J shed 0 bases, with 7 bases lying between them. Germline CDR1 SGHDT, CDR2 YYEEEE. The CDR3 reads CASSRDMNTEAFF. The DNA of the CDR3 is TGTGCCAGCAGCAGGGACATGAACACTGAAGCTTTCTTT. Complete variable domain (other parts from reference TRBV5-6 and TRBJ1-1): DAGVTQSPTHLIKTRGQQVTLRCSPKSGHDTVSWYQQALGQGPQFIFQYYEEEERQRGNFPDRFSGHQFPNYSSELNVNALLLGDSALYLCASSRDMNTEAFFGQGTRLTVV.

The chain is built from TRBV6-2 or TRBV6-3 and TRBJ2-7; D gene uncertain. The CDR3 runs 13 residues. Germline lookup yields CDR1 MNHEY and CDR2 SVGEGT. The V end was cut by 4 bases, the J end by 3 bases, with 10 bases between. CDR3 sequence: CASSSSIYYEQYF. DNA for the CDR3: TGTGCCAGCAGTTCCTCTATATACTACGAGCAGTACTTC.

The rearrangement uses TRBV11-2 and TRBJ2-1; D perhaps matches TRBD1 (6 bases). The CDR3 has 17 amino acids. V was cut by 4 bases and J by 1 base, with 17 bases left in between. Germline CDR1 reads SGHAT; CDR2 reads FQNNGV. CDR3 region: CASSSETGFGSYNEQFF. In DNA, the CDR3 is TGTGCCAGCAGCTCAGAAACAGGGTTTGGATCCTACAATGAGCAGTTCTTC.

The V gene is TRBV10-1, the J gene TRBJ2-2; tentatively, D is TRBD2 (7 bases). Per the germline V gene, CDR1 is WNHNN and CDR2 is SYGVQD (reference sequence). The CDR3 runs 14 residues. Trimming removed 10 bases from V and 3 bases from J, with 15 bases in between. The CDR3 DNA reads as TGCGCCATTAAAAGGGGGGGAGACACCGGGGAGCTGTTTTTT. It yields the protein CAIKRGGDTGELFF.

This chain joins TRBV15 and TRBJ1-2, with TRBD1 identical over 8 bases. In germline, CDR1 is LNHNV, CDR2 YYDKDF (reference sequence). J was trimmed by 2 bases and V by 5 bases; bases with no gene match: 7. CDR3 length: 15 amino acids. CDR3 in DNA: TGTGCCACCAGCGGACAGGGCAACAGAAACTATGGCTACACCTTC. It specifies CATSGQGNRNYGYTF.

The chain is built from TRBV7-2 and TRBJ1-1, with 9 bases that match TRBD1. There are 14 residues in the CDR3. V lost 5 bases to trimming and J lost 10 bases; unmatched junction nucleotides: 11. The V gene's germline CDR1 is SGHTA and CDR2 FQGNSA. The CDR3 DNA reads TGTGCCAGCAGCCTAGGGACAGGGCCGGGAGGAGCTTTCTTT. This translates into CASSLGTGPGGAFF. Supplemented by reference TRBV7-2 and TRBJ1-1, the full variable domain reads GAGVSQSPSNKVTEKGKDVELRCDPISGHTALYWYRQSLGQGLEFLIYFQGNSAPDKSGLPSDRFSAERTGGSVSTLTIQRTQQEDSAVYLCASSLGTGPGGAFFGQGTRLTVV.

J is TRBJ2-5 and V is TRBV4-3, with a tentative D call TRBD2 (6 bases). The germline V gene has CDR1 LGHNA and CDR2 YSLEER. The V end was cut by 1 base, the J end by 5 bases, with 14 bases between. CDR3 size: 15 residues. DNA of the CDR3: TGCGCCAGCAGCCAAGTACTCGGGGGTCGGGAGACCCAGTACTTC. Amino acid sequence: CASSQVLGGRETQYF.

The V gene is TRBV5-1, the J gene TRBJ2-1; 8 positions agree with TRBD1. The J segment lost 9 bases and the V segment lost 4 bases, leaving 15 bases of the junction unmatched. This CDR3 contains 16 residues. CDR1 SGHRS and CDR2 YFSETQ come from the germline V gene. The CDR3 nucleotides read TGCGCCAGCAGCCCGGTTTTGTCGGAACAGGGGGGTGAGCAGTTCTTC. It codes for CASSPVLSEQGGEQFF.

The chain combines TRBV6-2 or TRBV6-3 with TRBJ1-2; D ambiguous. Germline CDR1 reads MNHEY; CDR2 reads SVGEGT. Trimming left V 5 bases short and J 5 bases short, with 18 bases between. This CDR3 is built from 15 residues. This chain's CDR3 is CASSPSPGSLYGYTF. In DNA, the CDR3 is TGTGCCAGCAGTCCATCTCCGGGAAGCTTATATGGCTACACCTTC.

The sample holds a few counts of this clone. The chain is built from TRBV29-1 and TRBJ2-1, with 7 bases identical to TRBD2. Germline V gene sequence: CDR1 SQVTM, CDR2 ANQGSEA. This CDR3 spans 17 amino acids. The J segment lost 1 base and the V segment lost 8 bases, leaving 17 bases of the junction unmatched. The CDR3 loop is CSTGVSPSGGSYNEQFF. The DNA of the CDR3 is TGCAGCACGGGGGTATCGCCTAGCGGTGGGTCCTACAATGAGCAGTTCTTC.

The CDR3 coding sequence is TGTGCCACCAGTCCGTTTTCCGGGGAGCTGTTTTTT. This sequence encodes CATSPFSGELFF. This chain uses TRBV15 with TRBJ2-2, with D unresolved. With 6 bases removed from V and 6 bases from J, the gap between germline ends came to 8 bases. Germline CDR1 LNHNV, CDR2 YYDKDF (reference sequence). The CDR3 spans 12 residues.

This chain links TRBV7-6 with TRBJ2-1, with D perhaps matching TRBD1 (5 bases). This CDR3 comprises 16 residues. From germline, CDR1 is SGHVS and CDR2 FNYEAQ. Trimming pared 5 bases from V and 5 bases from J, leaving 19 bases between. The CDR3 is CASSHWGPREDNEQFF. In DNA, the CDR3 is TGTGCCAGCAGCCATTGGGGCCCAAGAGAAGACAATGAGCAGTTCTTC.

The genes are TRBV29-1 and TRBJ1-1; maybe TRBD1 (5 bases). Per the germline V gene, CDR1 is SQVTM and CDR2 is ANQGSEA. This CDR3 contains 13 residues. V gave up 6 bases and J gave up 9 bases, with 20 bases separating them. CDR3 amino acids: CSVERRGKFQAFF. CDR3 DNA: TGCAGCGTCGAGAGGCGGGGGAAGTTCCAAGCTTTCTTT.

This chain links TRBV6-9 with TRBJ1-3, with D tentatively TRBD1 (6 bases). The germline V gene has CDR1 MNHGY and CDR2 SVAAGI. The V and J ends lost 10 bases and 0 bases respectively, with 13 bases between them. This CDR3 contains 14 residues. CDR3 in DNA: TGTGCCAACCGGGACAAAGTCTCTGGAAACACCATATATTTT. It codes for CANRDKVSGNTIYF.

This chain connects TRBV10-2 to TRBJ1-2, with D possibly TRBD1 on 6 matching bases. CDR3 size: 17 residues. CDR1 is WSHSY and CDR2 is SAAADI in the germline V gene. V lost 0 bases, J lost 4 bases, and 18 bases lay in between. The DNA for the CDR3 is TGCGCCAGCAGTGAGTCCTCAAACAGGGCGGACCTCTATGGCTACACCTTC. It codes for CASSESSNRADLYGYTF.

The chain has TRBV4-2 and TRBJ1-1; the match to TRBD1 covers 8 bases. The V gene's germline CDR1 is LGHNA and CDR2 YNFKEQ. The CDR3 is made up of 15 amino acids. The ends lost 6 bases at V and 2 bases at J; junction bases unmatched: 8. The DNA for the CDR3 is TGTGCCAGCAGGCGAGACAGGGGACCTAACACTGAAGCTTTCTTT. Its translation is CASRRDRGPNTEAFF.

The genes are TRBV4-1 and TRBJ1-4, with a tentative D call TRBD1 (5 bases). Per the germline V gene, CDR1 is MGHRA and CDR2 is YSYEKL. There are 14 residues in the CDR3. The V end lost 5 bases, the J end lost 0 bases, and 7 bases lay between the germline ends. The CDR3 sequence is CASSAGTTNEKLFF. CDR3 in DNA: TGCGCCAGCAGCGCAGGGACAACTAATGAAAAACTGTTTTTT.

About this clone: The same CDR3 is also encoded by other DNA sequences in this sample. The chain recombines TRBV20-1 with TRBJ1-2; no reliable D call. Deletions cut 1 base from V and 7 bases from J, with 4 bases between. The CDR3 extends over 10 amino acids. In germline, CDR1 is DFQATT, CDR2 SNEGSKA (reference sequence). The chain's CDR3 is CSARGSGYTF. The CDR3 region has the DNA TGCAGTGCTAGAGGGAGTGGCTACACCTTC.

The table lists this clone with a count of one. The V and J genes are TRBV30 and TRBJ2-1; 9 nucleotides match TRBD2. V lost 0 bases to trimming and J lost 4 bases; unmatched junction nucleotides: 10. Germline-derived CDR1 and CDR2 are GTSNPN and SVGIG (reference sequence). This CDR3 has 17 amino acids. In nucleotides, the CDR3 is TGTGCCTGGAGTGTAGGGTCGGCGGGAGGGCGGTACAATGAGCAGTTCTTC. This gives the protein CAWSVGSAGGRYNEQFF.

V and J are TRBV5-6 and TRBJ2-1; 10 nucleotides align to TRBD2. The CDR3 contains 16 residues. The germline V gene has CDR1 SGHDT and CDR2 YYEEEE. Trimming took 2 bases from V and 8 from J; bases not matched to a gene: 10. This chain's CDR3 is CASSFSGLANIHEQFF. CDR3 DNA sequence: TGTGCCAGCAGCTTCTCGGGACTAGCGAATATCCATGAGCAGTTCTTC.